This is a list of T cell receptor beta chains from one sample in a study of blood T cell repertoires in COVID-19. The method was immunoSEQ multiplex PCR; TCRdb's version includes in-frame clones alone and lacks a portion of them. The sample carries about 330,000 clones, roughly 85% recorded once. The sample was peripheral blood. The receptors come from a human donor in a cohort sampled during active COVID-19. The CDR3 runs from the conserved cysteine through the conserved F or W. The D gene is left open where the match is weak. The listing skips clone size in some rows; elsewhere it reads once, few, many or a size class.

V gene: TRBV5-1; D gene: TRBD1; J gene: TRBJ1-1; clone size: NA; CDR3 DNA: TGCGCCAGCAGCTCCGGGACAGGGGGCCTCACTGAAGCTTTCTTT; CDR3 protein: CASSSGTGGLTEAFF
V gene: TRBV7-8; D gene: TRBD2; J gene: TRBJ2-2; clone size: NA; CDR3 DNA: TGTGCCAGCAGCTCATTTGCTAGCGGGGGGCGCACCGGGGAGCTGTTTTTT; CDR3 protein: CASSSFASGGRTGELFF
V gene: TRBV19; D gene: TRBD1; J gene: TRBJ1-2; clone size: NA; CDR3 DNA: TGTGCCAGTACTAACAGGGGGCTGAACTATGGCTACACCTTC; CDR3 protein: CASTNRGLNYGYTF
V gene: TRBV28; D gene: TRBD2; J gene: TRBJ2-1; clone size: NA; CDR3 DNA: TGTGCCAGCAGTTTGTCTAGCGGGGGGGCGAGCAATGAGCAGTTCTTC; CDR3 protein: CASSLSSGGASNEQFF
V gene: TRBV6-5; D gene: TRBD1; J gene: TRBJ2-5; clone size: NA; CDR3 DNA: TGTGCCAGCAGTTACTCAGGGACAGGGAGAGGGACCCAGTACTTC; CDR3 protein: CASSYSGTGRGTQYF
V gene: TRBV11-2; D gene: NA; J gene: TRBJ1-1; clone size: NA; CDR3 DNA: TGTGCCAGCAGCGCGCGGACAGCCATGAACACTGAAGCTTTCTTT; CDR3 protein: CASSARTAMNTEAFF
V gene: TRBV6-5; D gene: TRBD1; J gene: TRBJ2-3; clone size: NA; CDR3 DNA: TGTGCCAGCACCAGGGACAGATCCACAGATACGCAGTATTTT; CDR3 protein: CASTRDRSTDTQYF
V gene: TRBV20-1; D gene: NA; J gene: TRBJ2-1; clone size: NA; CDR3 DNA: TGCAGTGCTAGTCATAATCCGAGCTCCTACAATGAGCAGTTCTTC; CDR3 protein: CSASHNPSSYNEQFF
V gene: TRBV11-2; D gene: NA; J gene: TRBJ1-1; clone size: NA; CDR3 DNA: TGTGCCAGCAGCTTGGTCCGAGTTGCTGAAGCTTTCTTT; CDR3 protein: CASSLVRVAEAFF
V gene: TRBV25-1; D gene: TRBD2; J gene: TRBJ2-1; clone size: few; CDR3 DNA: TGTGCCACGGGAACAGGCCTTTCGAGCGGGGGTAGGAATGAGCAGTTCTTC; CDR3 protein: CATGTGLSSGGRNEQFF
V gene: TRBV9; D gene: TRBD1; J gene: TRBJ1-2; clone size: NA; CDR3 DNA: TGTGCCAGCAGCGCCGGACAGGGGCATACCAGTCATGGCTACACCTTC; CDR3 protein: CASSAGQGHTSHGYTF
V gene: TRBV5-5; D gene: NA; J gene: TRBJ1-5; clone size: NA; CDR3 DNA: TGTGCCAGCAGCTTGACGGTATTCAATCAGCCCCAGCATTTT; CDR3 protein: CASSLTVFNQPQHF
V gene: TRBV3-1/TRBV3-2; D gene: NA; J gene: TRBJ2-1; clone size: NA; CDR3 DNA: TGTGCCAGCAGCCAAATGACAGCCTCCTACAATGAGCAGTTCTTC; CDR3 protein: CASSQMTASYNEQFF
V gene: TRBV24-1; D gene: NA; J gene: TRBJ2-2; clone size: NA; CDR3 DNA: TGTGCCACCAGTGATCCGTCCCCGGACACCGCTTACACCGGGGAGCTGTTTTTT; CDR3 protein: CATSDPSPDTAYTGELFF
V gene: TRBV19; D gene: NA; J gene: TRBJ2-3; clone size: NA; CDR3 DNA: TGTGCCAGTAGTGCCAGGGGGGGCACAGATACGCAGTATTTT; CDR3 protein: CASSARGGTDTQYF
V gene: TRBV7-3; D gene: NA; J gene: TRBJ1-2; clone size: NA; CDR3 DNA: TGTGCCAGCAGCTTAGTTAGTGGAGCTAACTATGGCTACACCTTC; CDR3 protein: CASSLVSGANYGYTF
V gene: TRBV5-1; D gene: NA; J gene: TRBJ1-4; clone size: NA; CDR3 DNA: TGCGCCAGCAGCGGGGGGTTTCCTAATGAAAAACTGTTTTTT; CDR3 protein: CASSGGFPNEKLFF
V gene: TRBV20-1; D gene: NA; J gene: TRBJ2-7; clone size: NA; CDR3 DNA: TGCAGTGCCCCTGGGCCCTACGAGCAGTACTTC; CDR3 protein: CSAPGPYEQYF
V gene: TRBV5-6; D gene: TRBD1; J gene: TRBJ1-3; clone size: NA; CDR3 DNA: TGTGCCAGCAGCTTGGACAGGGGGCCTGACACCATATATTTT; CDR3 protein: CASSLDRGPDTIYF